The rows below give T cell receptor beta chains drawn from one sample of a study of beta chain features in type 1 diabetes. The repertoire was sequenced with immunoSEQ multiplex PCR; TCRdb's copy has only in-frame clones and lacks some. The sample yields hundreds of thousands of clones, around 16% seen once. The sample consisted of naive CD4+ T cells from blood. The receptors were gathered from a young man in good health. CDR3s include the opening cysteine and the closing phenylalanine or tryptophan. A D gene is named only where the DNA matches it firmly. Clone size is not always given. Where it is, it says once, few, many or a class for expanded clones.

cdr3_nt | cdr3_aa | v_call | d_call | clone_size | j_call | cdr3_length
TGTGCCAGCAGCGTAGGCGGGAGGGAAGTCTATGGCTACACCTTC | CASSVGGREVYGYTF | TRBV9 | . | . | TRBJ1-2 | 15
TGTGCCAGCTCACCAAGTCCCCTAGCGGGAGGTGACCAGTTCTTC | CASSPSPLAGGDQFF | TRBV18 | TRBD2 | . | TRBJ2-1 | 15
TGTGCCAGCAGCGTTTTGGGACCCACCTACGAGCAGTACTTC | CASSVLGPTYEQYF | TRBV28 | . | few | TRBJ2-7 | 14
TGTGCCAGCAGCTTTAGAAACACCGGGGAGCTGTTTTTT | CASSFRNTGELFF | TRBV5-4 | . | few | TRBJ2-2 | 13
TGTGCCACCAGCCTGTATAGTGGGTTCAGGTCAGGTGAGCAGTTCTTC | CATSLYSGFRSGEQFF | TRBV15 | . | few | TRBJ2-1 | 16
TGTGCCACCAGCAGATCCCAGGGGGCTGTAGATACGCAGTATTTT | CATSRSQGAVDTQYF | TRBV15 | TRBD1 | . | TRBJ2-3 | 15
TGTGCCAGCAGTCGGGACGTAGGGTTATGGGGCTACACCTTC | CASSRDVGLWGYTF | TRBV28 | . | few | TRBJ1-2 | 14
TGTGCCAGCAGCTTGGCACCCTCCTATAATTCACCCCTCCACTTT | CASSLAPSYNSPLHF | TRBV7-9 | . | . | TRBJ1-6 | 15
TGTGCCAGCAGCTTGGTAGGGTGGGAGACCCAGTACTTC | CASSLVGWETQYF | TRBV5-4 | . | few | TRBJ2-5 | 13
TGCGCCAGCAGCTTGGAACAGGGCGGCTACGAGCAGTACTTC | CASSLEQGGYEQYF | TRBV5-1 | . | few | TRBJ2-7 | 14
TGTGCCAGCAGTCCACAGGGGGCTAACACTGAAGCTTTCTTT | CASSPQGANTEAFF | TRBV7-9 | TRBD1 | few | TRBJ1-1 | 14
TGTGCCAGCAGCGTAGGAGACACCGATCAGCCCCAGCATTTT | CASSVGDTDQPQHF | TRBV9 | . | . | TRBJ1-5 | 14
TGCGCCAGCAGCTTGGTCACCGGGAACACTGAAGCTTTCTTT | CASSLVTGNTEAFF | TRBV5-1 | . | . | TRBJ1-1 | 14
TGTGCCAGTAGAACCAGGTATGGGACCTACGAGCAGTACTTC | CASRTRYGTYEQYF | TRBV19 | . | . | TRBJ2-7 | 14
TGTGCCAGCAGCCCCCCTCCCCAGCGGGAGACCTACAATGAGCAGTTCTTC | CASSPPPQRETYNEQFF | TRBV7-9 | TRBD2 | few | TRBJ2-1 | 17
TGTGCCAGCAGCTTACAACCTACGTCCGGGACCGCGACCTACGAGCAGTACTTC | CASSLQPTSGTATYEQYF | TRBV7-2 | . | . | TRBJ2-7 | 18
TGTGCCAGCAGTTACCTAGCGGGAGCAAATACGCAGTATTTT | CASSYLAGANTQYF | TRBV27 | TRBD2 | . | TRBJ2-3 | 14
TGTGCCAGTACCGGGACAGGGGAAGGGAATGGCTACACCTTC | CASTGTGEGNGYTF | TRBV19 | TRBD1 | . | TRBJ1-2 | 14
TGTGCCAGCAGTCTTCGCCTAGTTCAGGTCAAGACCCAGTACTTC | CASSLRLVQVKTQYF | TRBV2 | . | few | TRBJ2-5 | 15
TGTGCCAGCAGCGTAGCGGGACAGAACTATGGCTACACCTTC | CASSVAGQNYGYTF | TRBV9 | TRBD1 | . | TRBJ1-2 | 14
TGTGCCAGCAGCCCCCTCGGGGGAGAGAGCACAGATACGCAGTATTTT | CASSPLGGESTDTQYF | TRBV7-2 | . | . | TRBJ2-3 | 16
TGTGCCAGCAGCGCGCGCCCCCAAGAGACCCAGTACTTC | CASSARPQETQYF | TRBV9 | . | . | TRBJ2-5 | 13
TGTGCCAGCAGCCAAGATGGTGCGCGAGAGACCCAGTACTTC | CASSQDGARETQYF | TRBV7-2 | . | few | TRBJ2-5 | 14
TGTGCCAGCAGCGCCTCGGACAGGGCCTACGAGCAGTACTTC | CASSASDRAYEQYF | TRBV9 | TRBD1 | few | TRBJ2-7 | 14
TGTGCCAGCAGTTTATTTCGGGGGGGCTATGGCTACACCTTC | CASSLFRGGYGYTF | TRBV27 | . | . | TRBJ1-2 | 14
TGTGCCAGCAGCATCCGGGGAGAGCAGTACTTC | CASSIRGEQYF | TRBV7-9 | . | . | TRBJ2-5 | 11
TGTGCCAGCAGCCAGACTGGAAACACAGATACGCAGTATTTT | CASSQTGNTDTQYF | TRBV4-2 | . | . | TRBJ2-3 | 14
TGTGCCAGCAGCCAAGAAGGGGCAGGCCGTTTGAACACTGAAGCTTTCTTT | CASSQEGAGRLNTEAFF | TRBV14 | . | . | TRBJ1-1 | 17
TGTGCCAGCAGTTTCCCCGCTGATCGATGGTCCTACGAGCAGTACTTC | CASSFPADRWSYEQYF | TRBV28 | . | . | TRBJ2-7 | 16
TGTGCCAGCAGCCGTATTCAGGGGGCTCGGGCTTTCTTT | CASSRIQGARAFF | TRBV11-2 | TRBD1 | . | TRBJ1-1 | 13
TGTGCCAGCAGCCTAGACACGGCGAGCTACACCTTC | CASSLDTASYTF | TRBV5-8 | . | few | TRBJ1-2 | 12
TGTGCCAGCAGTGACCGGGAACTCGCTGGAAACACCATATATTTT | CASSDRELAGNTIYF | TRBV25-1 | . | few | TRBJ1-3 | 15
TGTGCTAGTGGTTGGTACACTAGCGGGAGGAATGAGCAGTTCTTC | CASGWYTSGRNEQFF | TRBV12-5 | TRBD2 | few | TRBJ2-1 | 15
TGTGCCAGCAGTTCGTCGGACGGACGGGGAAAACTGTTTTTT | CASSSSDGRGKLFF | TRBV28 | . | few | TRBJ1-4 | 14
TGTGCCAGCAGCTTAGTCGGGACAGGGGGCGTAGATACGCAGTATTTT | CASSLVGTGGVDTQYF | TRBV7-2 | TRBD1 | . | TRBJ2-3 | 16
TGTGCCAGCAGCTTAGGAGGACAGGGGGGTGAAAAACTGTTTTTT | CASSLGGQGGEKLFF | TRBV13 | TRBD1 | . | TRBJ1-4 | 15
TGTGCCAGCTCACCACCGGCCAACAGGGGGCTGGAGACCCAGTACTTC | CASSPPANRGLETQYF | TRBV18 | TRBD1 | . | TRBJ2-5 | 16
TGTGCCAGCAGCCCGTGGGGCGGGAGAGGAAATGAGCAGTTCTTC | CASSPWGGRGNEQFF | TRBV7-6 | TRBD2 | few | TRBJ2-1 | 15
TGTGCCATCAGGACAGGGGGCCGGACAGATACGCAGTATTTT | CAIRTGGRTDTQYF | TRBV10-3 | TRBD1 | . | TRBJ2-3 | 14
TGTGCCAGCAGCTCCAGGACAGGGGGGAACACTGAAGCTTTCTTT | CASSSRTGGNTEAFF | TRBV7-3 | TRBD1 | few | TRBJ1-1 | 15
TGTGCCAGCACCTCCCGATACTACGAGCAGTACTTC | CASTSRYYEQYF | TRBV6-6 | . | few | TRBJ2-7 | 12
TGTGCCAGCATTGCCGGGACTAGCGGGACCCACGAGCAGTACTTC | CASIAGTSGTHEQYF | TRBV6-1 | TRBD2 | . | TRBJ2-7 | 15
TGTGCCAGCAGCCAGGGTCAAGCGGGAGGGGGCTACGAGCAGTACTTC | CASSQGQAGGGYEQYF | TRBV7-2 | TRBD2 | few | TRBJ2-7 | 16
TGTGCCAGCCAAAAAAACGGGGCCCCCTATTATGGCTACACCTTC | CASQKNGAPYYGYTF | TRBV28 | . | few | TRBJ1-2 | 15